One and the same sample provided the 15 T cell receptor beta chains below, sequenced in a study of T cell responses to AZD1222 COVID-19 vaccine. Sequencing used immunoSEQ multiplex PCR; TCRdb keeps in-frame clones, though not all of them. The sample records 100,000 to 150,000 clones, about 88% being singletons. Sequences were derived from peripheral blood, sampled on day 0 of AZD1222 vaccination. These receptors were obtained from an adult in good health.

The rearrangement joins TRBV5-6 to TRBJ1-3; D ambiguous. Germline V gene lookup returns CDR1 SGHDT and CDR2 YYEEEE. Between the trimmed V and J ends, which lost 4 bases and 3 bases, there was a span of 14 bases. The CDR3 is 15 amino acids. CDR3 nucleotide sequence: TGTGCCAGCAGCCCACGAGAAGCGCGTGGAAACACCATATATTTT. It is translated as CASSPREARGNTIYF.

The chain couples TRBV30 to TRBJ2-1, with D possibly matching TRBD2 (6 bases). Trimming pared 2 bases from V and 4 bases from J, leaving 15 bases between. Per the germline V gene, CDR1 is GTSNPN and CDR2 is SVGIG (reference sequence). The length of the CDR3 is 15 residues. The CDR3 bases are TGTGCCTGGAGTTATGGAGGGAGTGGATACAATGAGCAGTTCTTC. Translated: CAWSYGGSGYNEQFF.

The CDR3 region is CASSLAERGNTIYF. CDR3 sequence (DNA): TGTGCCAGCAGCTTAGCGGAGCGGGGGAACACCATATATTTT. This chain connects TRBV7-9 to TRBJ1-3; perhaps TRBD1 as D (5 bases). The CDR3 is 14 residues long. Trimming cost V 0 bases and J 7 bases, with 10 bases left between them. Germline V gene sequence: CDR1 SEHNR, CDR2 FQNEAQ (reference sequence). Full variable domain (remainder filled in from reference TRBV7-9 and TRBJ1-3): DTGVSQNPRHKITKRGQNVTFRCDPISEHNRLYWYRQTLGQGPEFLTYFQNEAQLEKSRLLSDRFSAERPKGSFSTLEIQRTEQGDSAMYLCASSLAERGNTIYFGEGSWLTVV.

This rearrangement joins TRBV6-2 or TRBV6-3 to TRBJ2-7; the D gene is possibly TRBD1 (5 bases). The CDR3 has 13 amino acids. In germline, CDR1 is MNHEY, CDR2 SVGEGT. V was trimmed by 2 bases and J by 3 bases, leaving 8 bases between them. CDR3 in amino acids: CASSYGAVYEQYF. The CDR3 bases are TGTGCCAGCAGTTACGGGGCAGTCTACGAGCAGTACTTC.

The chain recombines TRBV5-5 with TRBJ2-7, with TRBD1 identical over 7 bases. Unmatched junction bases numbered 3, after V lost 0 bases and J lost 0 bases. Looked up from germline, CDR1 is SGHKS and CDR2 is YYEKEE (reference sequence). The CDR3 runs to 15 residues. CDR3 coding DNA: TGTGCCAGCAGCTTGGCCGGACAGGCCTCCTACGAGCAGTACTTC. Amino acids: CASSLAGQASYEQYF.

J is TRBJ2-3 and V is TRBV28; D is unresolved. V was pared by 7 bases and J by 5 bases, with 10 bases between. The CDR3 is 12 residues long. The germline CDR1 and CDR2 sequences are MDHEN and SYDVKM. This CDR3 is CASNRRGDTQYF. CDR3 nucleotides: TGTGCCAGCAACCGCCGAGGAGATACGCAGTATTTT.

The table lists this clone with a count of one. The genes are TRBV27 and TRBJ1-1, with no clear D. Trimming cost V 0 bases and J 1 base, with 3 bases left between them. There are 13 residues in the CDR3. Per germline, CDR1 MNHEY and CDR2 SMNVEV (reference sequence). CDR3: CASSLSPNTEAFF. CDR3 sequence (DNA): TGTGCCAGCAGTTTATCACCGAACACTGAAGCTTTCTTT.

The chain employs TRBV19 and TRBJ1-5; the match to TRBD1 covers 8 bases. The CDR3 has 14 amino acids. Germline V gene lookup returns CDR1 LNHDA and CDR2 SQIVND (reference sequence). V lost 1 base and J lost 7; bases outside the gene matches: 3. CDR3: CASSIGTGWQPQHF. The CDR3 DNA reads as TGTGCCAGTAGTATAGGGACAGGGTGGCAGCCCCAGCATTTT.

CDR3 nucleotide sequence: TGTGCCAGCGGGCAGGGGCGGTCAGGGGCCCAGTACTTC. It is translated as CASGQGRSGAQYF. The rearrangement joins TRBV9 to TRBJ2-5, with TRBD1 as a possible D gene (6 bases). The CDR3 is 13 residues long. V was pared by 7 bases and J by 9 bases, with 19 bases between. Germline CDR1 SGDLS, CDR2 YYNGEE.

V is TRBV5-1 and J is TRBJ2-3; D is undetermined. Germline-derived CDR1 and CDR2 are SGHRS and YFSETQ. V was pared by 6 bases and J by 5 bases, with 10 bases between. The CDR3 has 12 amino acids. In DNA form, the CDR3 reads TGCGCCAGCAACAATGTGGGAGATACGCAGTATTTT. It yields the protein CASNNVGDTQYF.

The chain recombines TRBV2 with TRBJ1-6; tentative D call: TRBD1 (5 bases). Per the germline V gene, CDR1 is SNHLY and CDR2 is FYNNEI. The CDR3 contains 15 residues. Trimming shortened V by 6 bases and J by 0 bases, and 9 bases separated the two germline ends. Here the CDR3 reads CASRNRNSYNSPLHF. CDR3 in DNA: TGTGCCAGCAGGAACAGGAACTCCTATAATTCACCCCTCCACTTT.

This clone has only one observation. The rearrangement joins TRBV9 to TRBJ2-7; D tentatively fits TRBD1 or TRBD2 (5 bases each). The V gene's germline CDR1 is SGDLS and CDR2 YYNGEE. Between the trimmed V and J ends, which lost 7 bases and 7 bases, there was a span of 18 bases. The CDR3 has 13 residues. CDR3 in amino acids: CASGRGSAGEQYF. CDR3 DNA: TGTGCCAGCGGTCGGGGCAGCGCAGGGGAGCAGTACTTC. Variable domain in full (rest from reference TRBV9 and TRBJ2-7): DSGVTQTPKHLITATGQRVTLRCSPRSGDLSVYWYQQSLDQGLQFLIQYYNGEERAKGNILERFSAQQFPDLHSELNLSSLELGDSALYFCASGRGSAGEQYFGPGTRLTVT.

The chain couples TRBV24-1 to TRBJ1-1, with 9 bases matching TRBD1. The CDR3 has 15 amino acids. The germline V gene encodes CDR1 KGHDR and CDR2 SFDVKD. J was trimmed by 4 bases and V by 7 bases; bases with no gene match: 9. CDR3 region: CATRSSGTGITEAFF. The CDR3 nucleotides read TGTGCCACCAGGAGTTCCGGGACAGGGATCACTGAAGCTTTCTTT.

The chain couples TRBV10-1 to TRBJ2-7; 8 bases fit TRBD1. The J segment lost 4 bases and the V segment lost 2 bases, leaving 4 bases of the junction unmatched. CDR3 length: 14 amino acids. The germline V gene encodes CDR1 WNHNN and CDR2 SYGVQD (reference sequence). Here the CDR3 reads CASSEEQGVYEQYF. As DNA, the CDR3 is TGCGCCAGCAGTGAGGAACAGGGGGTGTACGAGCAGTACTTC.

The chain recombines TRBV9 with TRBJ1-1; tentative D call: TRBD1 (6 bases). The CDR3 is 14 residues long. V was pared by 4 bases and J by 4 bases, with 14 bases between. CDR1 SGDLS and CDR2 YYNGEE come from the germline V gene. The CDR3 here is CASSQGQRITEAFF. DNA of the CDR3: TGTGCCAGCAGCCAAGGACAGAGAATCACTGAAGCTTTCTTT.